Each of the 27 T cell receptor beta chains below was sequenced from the same sample in a study of blood T cell repertoires in COVID-19. TCRdb keeps only in-frame clones here, not all; method: immunoSEQ multiplex PCR. Here the sample spans 100,000 to 150,000 clones, about 89% being singletons. Source material: peripheral blood. These receptors came from a woman in her seventies with COVID-19, enrolled during active disease.

The V and J genes are TRBV7-8 and TRBJ1-4; weak D call: TRBD1 (6 bases). Between the trimmed V and J ends, which lost 5 bases and 4 bases, there was a span of 11 bases. CDR1 is SGHVS, CDR2 FQNEAQ, per germline. The CDR3 consists of 14 residues. For the CDR3, the DNA is TGTGCCAGCAGCACGGACAGAATTAATGAAAAACTGTTTTTT. Its protein product is CASSTDRINEKLFF.

The chain uses TRBV10-3 and TRBJ1-1, with TRBD1 identical over 7 bases. The CDR3 runs 13 residues. Germline CDR1 is ENHRY and CDR2 is SYGVKD. V lost 4 bases and J lost 7; bases outside the gene matches: 6. CDR3 sequence reads: CAISVYRGSEAFF. CDR3 DNA sequence: TGTGCCATCAGTGTGTACAGGGGTAGTGAAGCTTTCTTT.

This chain connects TRBV5-6 to TRBJ2-1; TRBD2 matches at 8 bases. The CDR3 contains 15 residues. Germline CDR1 reads SGHDT; CDR2 reads YYEEEE. With V trimmed by 2 bases and J by 9 bases, 10 bases remained unmatched. The CDR3 protein is CASSFAGGHMIEQFF. CDR3 in DNA: TGTGCCAGCAGCTTTGCGGGGGGCCATATGATTGAGCAGTTCTTC. Variable domain in full (rest from reference TRBV5-6 and TRBJ2-1): DAGVTQSPTHLIKTRGQQVTLRCSPKSGHDTVSWYQQALGQGPQFIFQYYEEEERQRGNFPDRFSGHQFPNYSSELNVNALLLGDSALYLCASSFAGGHMIEQFFGPGTRLTVL.

The V and J genes are TRBV7-3 and TRBJ1-1, with D possibly matching TRBD1 (5 bases). V was clipped by 2 bases and J by 10 bases, with 14 bases between them. This CDR3 has 13 residues. Germline-derived CDR1 and CDR2 are SGHTA and FQGTGA. The CDR3: CASSLDRRGVAFF. CDR3 bases: TGTGCCAGCAGCTTAGACCGACGGGGGGTAGCTTTCTTT.

This clone was picked up a small number of times. V is TRBV21-1 and J is TRBJ1-4; no DNA check was done on the table's D call, TRBD1. TRBV21-1 is a pseudogene locus. The CDR3 sequence is 20 residues long. CDR3 amino acids: CASSKNSPGAGGSANEKLFF. The CDR3 region has the DNA TGTGCCAGCAGCAAAAATTCACCGGGGGCAGGGGGTTCAGCTAATGAAAAACTGTTTTTT.

The chain carries TRBV5-6 and TRBJ2-5, with D tentatively TRBD2 (5 bases). Germline V lookup: CDR1 SGHDT, CDR2 YYEEEE. This CDR3 comprises 15 residues. Trimming took 5 bases from V and 2 from J, leaving 16 bases between them. CDR3: CASSTLAHTQETQYF. Written as DNA, the CDR3 is TGTGCCAGCAGTACCCTAGCTCATACTCAAGAGACCCAGTACTTC.

This rearrangement joins TRBV4-2 to TRBJ1-4; TRBD1 is a possible D gene (5 bases). Germline V lookup: CDR1 LGHNA, CDR2 YNFKEQ. This CDR3 is 16 amino acids long. The V and J ends lost 0 bases and 8 bases respectively, with 16 bases between them. The CDR3 bases are TGTGCCAGCAGCCAAGAAGCGCGGGGGGTCAGGGAAAAACTGTTTTTT. Encoded protein: CASSQEARGVREKLFF.

This chain links TRBV27 with TRBJ2-7; tentatively, D is TRBD2 (6 bases). The germline V gene encodes CDR1 MNHEY and CDR2 SMNVEV (reference sequence). V was trimmed by 5 bases and J by 4 bases, leaving 12 bases between them. The length of the CDR3 is 13 residues. This chain's CDR3 is CASSGGASYEQYF. The CDR3, as DNA: TGTGCCAGCAGTGGCGGGGCTTCTTACGAGCAGTACTTC.

The chain has TRBV3-1 (or the pseudogene TRBV3-2) and TRBJ1-6, with 10 bases fitting TRBD1. Germline trimming cut 1 base from V and 7 bases from J; bases unmatched to any gene: 1. CDR3 length: 15 amino acids. Germline values: CDR1 LGHDT, CDR2 YNNKEL (reference sequence). CDR3 loop: CASSQAGQGNSPLHF. As DNA, the CDR3 is TGTGCCAGCAGCCAAGCGGGACAGGGGAATTCACCCCTCCACTTT.

The chain is built from TRBV5-1 and TRBJ1-1; the match to TRBD1 covers 7 bases. CDR1 and CDR2 (germline): SGHRS, YFSETQ. The CDR3 runs 17 residues. V dropped 5 bases and J dropped 3; count of bases not matched to a gene: 16. The CDR3 reads CASSSRQGSVSYTEAFF. In DNA, the CDR3 is TGCGCCAGCAGTTCCAGACAGGGATCCGTTTCGTACACTGAAGCTTTCTTT.

V gene TRBV6-2 or TRBV6-3 combines with J gene TRBJ2-1, with no clear D. Trimming took off 3 bases at V and 0 bases at J, with 12 bases between the two ends. CDR3 length: 16 amino acids. Looked up from germline, CDR1 is MNHEY and CDR2 is SVGEGT. The CDR3 protein is CASSYWRGFSYNEQFF. CDR3 in DNA: TGTGCCAGCAGTTATTGGCGCGGATTCTCCTACAATGAGCAGTTCTTC.

The chain joins TRBV6-1 to TRBJ2-4; possible D gene TRBD2, 6 bases. Trimming pared 1 base from V and 1 base from J, leaving 20 bases between. Germline CDR1 is MNHNS and CDR2 is SASEGT. The CDR3 contains 19 residues. CDR3 residues: CASSEEAGGSMWAKNIQYF. CDR3 sequence (DNA): TGTGCCAGCAGTGAAGAAGCCGGGGGATCAATGTGGGCCAAAAACATTCAGTACTTC.

A few counts support this clone. J is TRBJ1-3 and V is TRBV9, with TRBD1 matching over 9 bases. This CDR3 comprises 16 residues. With 3 bases clipped from V and 8 bases from J, the junction kept 12 bases outside the gene matches. The germline V gene encodes CDR1 SGDLS and CDR2 YYNGEE. CDR3 residues: CASSAQPGQGVDTIYF. CDR3 nucleotides: TGTGCCAGCAGCGCCCAGCCGGGACAGGGAGTGGACACCATATATTTT.

CDR3 bases: TGCGCCAGCAGAACAACTGGGGACACGAATTCACCCCTCCACTTT. This sequence encodes CASRTTGDTNSPLHF. The gene calls are TRBV5-1 and TRBJ1-6, with D possibly matching TRBD1 (6 bases). CDR1 SGHRS and CDR2 YFSETQ come from the germline V gene. The length of the CDR3 is 15 residues. Trimming took off 5 bases at V and 7 bases at J, with 16 bases between the two ends. Combining the CDR3 with reference TRBV5-1 and TRBJ1-6 gives the whole variable domain KAGVTQTPRYLIKTRGQQVTLSCSPISGHRSVSWYQQTPGQGLQFLFEYFSETQRNKGNFPGRFSGRQFSNSRSEMNVSTLELGDSALYLCASRTTGDTNSPLHFGNGTRLTVT.

The genes are TRBV6-5 and TRBJ2-7; tentative D call: TRBD2 (5 bases). CDR1 and CDR2 (germline): MNHEY, SVGAGI. The CDR3 totals 15 residues. The germline V and J ends were trimmed by 6 bases and 3 bases, with 18 bases remaining between them. CDR3 sequence (DNA): TGTGCCAGCAGCGCGAACAGAGGGCCTATCTACGAGCAGTACTTC. This gives the protein CASSANRGPIYEQYF.

With regard to this clone: Other DNA sequences within the sample encode an identical CDR3. The chain uses TRBV12-3 or TRBV12-4 and TRBJ1-5; no definite D call. Trimming left V 5 bases short and J 7 bases short, with 12 bases between. This CDR3 comprises 13 residues. The CDR3, as DNA: TGTGCCAGCAGTCTTGGGCAGAACCAGCCCCAGCATTTT. It codes for CASSLGQNQPQHF.

This chain links TRBV25-1 with TRBJ2-1; 8 nucleotides align to TRBD1. Trimming at V came to 0 bases and at J to 8 bases, leaving 12 bases not matched to a gene. The CDR3 covers 17 residues. Germline lookup yields CDR1 MGHDK and CDR2 SYGVNS. The DNA for the CDR3 is TGTGCCAGCAGTGAATATAGGGGCGGACAGGGTGGCGATGAGCAGTTCTTC. It specifies CASSEYRGGQGGDEQFF.

The chain's CDR3 is CASSLDSGNEQFF. The CDR3 DNA sequence: TGTGCCAGCAGTTTAGATTCAGGGAATGAGCAGTTCTTC. The V call is TRBV27, the J call TRBJ2-1, with D possibly TRBD1 on 5 matching bases. Deletions cut 2 bases from V and 7 bases from J, with 9 bases between. The CDR3 is 13 amino acids. Per germline, CDR1 MNHEY and CDR2 SMNVEV (reference sequence).

This rearrangement joins TRBV11-2 to TRBJ2-4, with TRBD1 matching 7 bases. V trimming: 1 base; J trimming: 8 bases; junction bases outside the gene matches: 8. The CDR3 length is 15 residues. The germline V gene encodes CDR1 SGHAT and CDR2 FQNNGV. The CDR3 spells CASSLGDREKDIQYF. The DNA of the CDR3 is TGTGCCAGCAGCTTAGGTGACAGGGAGAAAGACATTCAGTACTTC.

J is TRBJ2-1 and V is TRBV10-1; possible D gene TRBD1, 5 bases. CDR3 length: 14 amino acids. V was clipped by 7 bases and J by 3 bases, with 13 bases between them. Germline CDR1 and CDR2: WNHNN and SYGVQD (reference sequence). The CDR3 DNA is TGCGCCAGCAAAGAACAGGAGTACTACAATGAGCAGTTCTTC. It translates to CASKEQEYYNEQFF.

A word on this clone: At the DNA level, this CDR3 is encoded by other sequences in the same sample as well. J is TRBJ1-2 and V is TRBV18; D unclear. The CDR3 is 13 residues long. The germline gives CDR1 KGHSH, CDR2 LQKENI. The germline V and J ends were trimmed by 3 bases and 2 bases, with 7 bases remaining between them. CDR3: CASSPGSNYGYTF. DNA of the CDR3: TGTGCCAGCTCACCGGGCAGCAACTATGGCTACACCTTC.

V usage is TRBV2 and J usage is TRBJ2-2; D is uncertain. This CDR3 region has 14 residues. The germline gives CDR1 SNHLY, CDR2 FYNNEI. The V end was cut by 8 bases, the J end by 6 bases, with 16 bases between. As DNA, the CDR3 is TGTGCCAGCGGCTTGGATAGCCAATCCGGGGAGCTGTTTTTT. It encodes CASGLDSQSGELFF.

This clone has only one observation. V and J are TRBV5-6 and TRBJ1-2; 10 nucleotides agree with TRBD1. Germline assignment: CDR1 SGHDT and CDR2 YYEEEE. Trimming at V came to 4 bases and at J to 1 base, leaving 7 bases not matched to a gene. The CDR3 loop spans 16 amino acids. The CDR3 is CASSTGTGDGNYGYTF. CDR3 nucleotide sequence: TGTGCCAGCAGCACCGGGACAGGGGATGGTAACTATGGCTACACCTTC.

V gene TRBV30 combines with J gene TRBJ1-2; 9 bases are a match to TRBD1. From germline, CDR1 is GTSNPN and CDR2 SVGIG (reference sequence). After removal of 4 bases from V and 1 base from J, the junction contained 7 bases not matched to a gene. CDR3 size: 15 residues. The CDR3 DNA sequence: TGTGCCTGGATCCGAGACAGGGGGTTTAACTATGGCTACACCTTC. As protein: CAWIRDRGFNYGYTF.

The V gene is TRBV20-1, the J gene TRBJ1-4; D call uncertain. Per germline, CDR1 DFQATT and CDR2 SNEGSKA (reference sequence). CDR3 length: 11 amino acids. V lost 2 bases and J lost 7, with 5 bases in between. CDR3 bases: TGCAGTGCTAGACCTAGTGAAAAACTGTTTTTT. This sequence encodes CSARPSEKLFF.

The chain joins TRBV7-9 to TRBJ1-2; weak D call: TRBD1 (5 bases). The CDR3 extends over 15 amino acids. The V end lost 2 bases, the J end lost 2 bases, and 12 bases lay between the germline ends. Germline V gives CDR1 SEHNR, CDR2 FQNEAQ (reference sequence). CDR3 amino acids: CASSLYTGSNYGYTF. In DNA, the CDR3 is TGTGCCAGCAGCTTATACACAGGCTCCAACTATGGCTACACCTTC.

This chain links TRBV9 with TRBJ2-3; weak D call: TRBD1 (5 bases). Germline CDR1 SGDLS, CDR2 YYNGEE. Trimming took off 0 bases at V and 4 bases at J, with 12 bases between the two ends. This CDR3 region has 15 residues. The CDR3 sequence is CASSVGADTPDTQYF. The DNA of the CDR3 is TGTGCCAGCAGCGTAGGTGCGGACACCCCAGATACGCAGTATTTT.